This TCR beta chain is from a study of OX40 agonist ivuxolimab in advanced cancers. Study overall: Dose-escalation subjects each had hepatocellular carcinoma, melanoma, renal cell or head and neck cancer. Patients with prior anti-PD-1, anti-PD-L1 or anti-CTLA-4 therapy were eligible; 40% had some. Points from the study as a whole: Those patients achieving a partial response at 0.1-3.0 mg/kg showed among the lowest clonal expansion.

The CDR3 runs 15 residues. Germline values: CDR1 KGHSH, CDR2 LQKENI. The V end was cut by 0 bases, the J end by 10 bases, with 18 bases between. Of note for this clone: Its antigen is unknown.

Measured with immunoSEQ multiplex PCR; TCRdb has only the in-frame clones, and not every one. The table has roughly 66,000 clones, about 81% seen once. Sequenced here: CD4+ or CD8+ T cells sorted from blood, sampled in a trial of the OX40 agonist ivuxolimab. This clonotype originated in an adult with an advanced solid tumor such as melanoma, head and neck, liver or kidney cancer. This sequence joins TRBV18 and TRBJ1-1, with D perhaps matching TRBD1 (5 bases). In DNA form, the CDR3 reads TGTGCCAGCTCACCACCCCGGGACTCACCCGGAACAGCTTTCTTT. It yields the protein CASSPPRDSPGTAFF.